This TCR beta chain emerged from a study of blood T cell repertoires in COVID-19. Here immunoSEQ multiplex PCR was the method, and the copy in TCRdb shows in-frame clones only, minus some. The sample lists roughly 400,000 clones, 85% to 90% seen once, with around 1.7% in the top ten. This sequence originates from a woman aged 25-40 years who had recovered from COVID-19. Sequenced input: PBMCs or T cells enriched from blood (not recorded which).

The CDR3 sequence: CASSLGRYGYTF. CDR3 nucleotide sequence: TGTGCCAGCAGTTTAGGTAGATATGGCTACACCTTC. The rearrangement links TRBV12-3 or TRBV12-4 to TRBJ1-2; D gene uncertain. The CDR3 has 12 residues. V dropped 1 base and J dropped 5 bases, with 5 bases sitting between them.